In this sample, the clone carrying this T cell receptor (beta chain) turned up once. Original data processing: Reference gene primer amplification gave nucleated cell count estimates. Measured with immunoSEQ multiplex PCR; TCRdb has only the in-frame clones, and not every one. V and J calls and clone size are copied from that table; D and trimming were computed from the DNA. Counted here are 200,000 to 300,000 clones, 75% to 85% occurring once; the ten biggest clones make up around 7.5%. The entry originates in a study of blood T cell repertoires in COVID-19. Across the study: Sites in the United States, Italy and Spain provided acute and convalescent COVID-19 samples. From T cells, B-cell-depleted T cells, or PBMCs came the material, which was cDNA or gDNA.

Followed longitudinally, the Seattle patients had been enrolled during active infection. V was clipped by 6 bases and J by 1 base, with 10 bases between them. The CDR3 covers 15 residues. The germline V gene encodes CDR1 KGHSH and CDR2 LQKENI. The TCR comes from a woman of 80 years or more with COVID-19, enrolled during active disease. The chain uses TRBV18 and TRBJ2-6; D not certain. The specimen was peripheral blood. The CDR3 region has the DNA TGTGCCAGCTCGCAAACCGAGTCTGGGGCCAACGTCCTGACTTTC. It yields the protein CASSQTESGANVLTF.